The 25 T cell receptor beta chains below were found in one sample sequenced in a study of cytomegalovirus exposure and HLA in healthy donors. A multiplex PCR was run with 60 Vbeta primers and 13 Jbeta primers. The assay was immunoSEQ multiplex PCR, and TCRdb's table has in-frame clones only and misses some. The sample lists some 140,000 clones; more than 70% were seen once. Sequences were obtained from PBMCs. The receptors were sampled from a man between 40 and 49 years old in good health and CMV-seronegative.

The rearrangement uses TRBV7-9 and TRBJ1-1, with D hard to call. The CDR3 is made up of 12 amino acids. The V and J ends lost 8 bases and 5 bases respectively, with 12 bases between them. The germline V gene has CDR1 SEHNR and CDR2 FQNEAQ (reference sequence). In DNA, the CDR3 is TGTGCCAGCGTCGACGGGGTAACTGAAGCTTTCTTT. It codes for CASVDGVTEAFF.

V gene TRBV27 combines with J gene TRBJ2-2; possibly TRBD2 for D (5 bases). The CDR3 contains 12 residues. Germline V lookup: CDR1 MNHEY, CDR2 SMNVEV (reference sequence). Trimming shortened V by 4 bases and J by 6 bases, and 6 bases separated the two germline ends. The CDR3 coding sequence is TGTGCCAGCAGTTGGCGGGCCGGGGAGCTGTTTTTT. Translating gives CASSWRAGELFF.

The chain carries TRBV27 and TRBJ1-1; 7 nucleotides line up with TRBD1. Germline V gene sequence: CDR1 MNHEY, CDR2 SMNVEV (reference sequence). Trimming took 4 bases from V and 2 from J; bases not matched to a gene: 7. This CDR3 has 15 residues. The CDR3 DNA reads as TGTGCCAGCAGTTCACATCAGGGGGGTAACACTGAAGCTTTCTTT. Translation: CASSSHQGGNTEAFF.

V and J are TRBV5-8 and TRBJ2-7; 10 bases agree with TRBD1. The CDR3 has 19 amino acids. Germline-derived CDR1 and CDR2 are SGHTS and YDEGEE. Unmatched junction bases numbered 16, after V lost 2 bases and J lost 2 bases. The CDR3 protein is CASSFFWGTGDATAYEQYF. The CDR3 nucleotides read TGTGCCAGCAGCTTTTTCTGGGGGACAGGGGATGCTACCGCCTACGAGCAGTACTTC.

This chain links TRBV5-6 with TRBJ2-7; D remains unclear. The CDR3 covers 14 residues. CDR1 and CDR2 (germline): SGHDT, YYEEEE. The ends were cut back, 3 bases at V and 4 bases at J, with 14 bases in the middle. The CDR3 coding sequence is TGTGCCAGCAGCTCACGACTCCCCCCGTACGAGCAGTACTTC. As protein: CASSSRLPPYEQYF.

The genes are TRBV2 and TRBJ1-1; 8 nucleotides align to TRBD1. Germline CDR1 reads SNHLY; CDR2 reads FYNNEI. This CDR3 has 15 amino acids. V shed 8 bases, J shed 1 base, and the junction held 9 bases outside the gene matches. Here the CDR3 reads CASDRGGSGNTEAFF. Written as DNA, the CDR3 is TGTGCCAGCGACAGGGGTGGTTCAGGGAACACTGAAGCTTTCTTT.

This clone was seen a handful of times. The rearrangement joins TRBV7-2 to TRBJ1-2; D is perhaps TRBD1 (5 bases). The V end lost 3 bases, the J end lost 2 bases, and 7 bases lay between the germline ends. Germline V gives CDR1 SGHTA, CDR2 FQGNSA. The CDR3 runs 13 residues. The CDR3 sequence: CASSFDSNYGYTF. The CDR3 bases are TGTGCCAGCAGCTTTGACAGCAACTATGGCTACACCTTC. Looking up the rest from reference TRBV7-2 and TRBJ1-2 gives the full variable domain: GAGVSQSPSNKVTEKGKDVELRCDPISGHTALYWYRQSLGQGLEFLIYFQGNSAPDKSGLPSDRFSAERTGGSVSTLTIQRTQQEDSAVYLCASSFDSNYGYTFGSGTRLTVV.

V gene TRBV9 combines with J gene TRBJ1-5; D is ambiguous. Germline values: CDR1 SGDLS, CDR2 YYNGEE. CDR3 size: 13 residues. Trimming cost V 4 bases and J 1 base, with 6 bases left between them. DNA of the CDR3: TGTGCCAGCAGCTCCCTCAGCAATCAGCCCCAGCATTTT. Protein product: CASSSLSNQPQHF. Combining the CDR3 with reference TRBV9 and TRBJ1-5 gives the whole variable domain DSGVTQTPKHLITATGQRVTLRCSPRSGDLSVYWYQQSLDQGLQFLIQYYNGEERAKGNILERFSAQQFPDLHSELNLSSLELGDSALYFCASSSLSNQPQHFGDGTRLSIL.

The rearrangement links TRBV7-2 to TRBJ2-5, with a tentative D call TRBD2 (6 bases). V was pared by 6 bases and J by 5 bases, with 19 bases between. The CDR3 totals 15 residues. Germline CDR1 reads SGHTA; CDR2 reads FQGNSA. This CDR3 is CASRPGGPIRETQYF. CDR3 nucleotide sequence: TGTGCCAGCAGACCCGGAGGGCCTATACGGGAGACCCAGTACTTC.

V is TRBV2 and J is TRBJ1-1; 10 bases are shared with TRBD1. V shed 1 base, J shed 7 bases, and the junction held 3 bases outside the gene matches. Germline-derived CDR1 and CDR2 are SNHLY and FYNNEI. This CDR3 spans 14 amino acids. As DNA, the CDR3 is TGTGCCAGCAGTGAAGGGACAGGGGGGAGTGAAGCTTTCTTT. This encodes CASSEGTGGSEAFF. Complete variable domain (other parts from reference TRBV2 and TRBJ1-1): EPEVTQTPSHQVTQMGQEVILRCVPISNHLYFYWYRQILGQKVEFLVSFYNNEISEKSEIFDDQFSVERPDGSNFTLKIRSTKLEDSAMYFCASSEGTGGSEAFFGQGTRLTVV.

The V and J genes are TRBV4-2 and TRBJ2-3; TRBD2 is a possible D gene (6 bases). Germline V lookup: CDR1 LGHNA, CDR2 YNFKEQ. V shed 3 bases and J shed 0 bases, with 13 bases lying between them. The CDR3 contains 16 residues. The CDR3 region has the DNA TGTGCCAGCAGCCAGGAGAGAAGCGGGAGCACAGATACGCAGTATTTT. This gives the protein CASSQERSGSTDTQYF.

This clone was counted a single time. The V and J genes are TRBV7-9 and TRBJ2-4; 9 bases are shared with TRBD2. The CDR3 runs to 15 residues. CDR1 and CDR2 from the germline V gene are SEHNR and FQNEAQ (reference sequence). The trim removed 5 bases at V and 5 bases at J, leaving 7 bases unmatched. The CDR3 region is CASSGGSGSENIQYF. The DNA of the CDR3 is TGTGCCAGCAGCGGCGGTAGCGGGAGTGAAAACATTCAGTACTTC.

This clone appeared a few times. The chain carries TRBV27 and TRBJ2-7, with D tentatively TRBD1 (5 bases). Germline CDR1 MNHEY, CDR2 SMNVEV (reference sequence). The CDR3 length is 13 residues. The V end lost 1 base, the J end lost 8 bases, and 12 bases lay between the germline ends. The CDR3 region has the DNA TGTGCCAGCAGTTTATTACGGCAGGGAAAGCAGTACTTC. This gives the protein CASSLLRQGKQYF.

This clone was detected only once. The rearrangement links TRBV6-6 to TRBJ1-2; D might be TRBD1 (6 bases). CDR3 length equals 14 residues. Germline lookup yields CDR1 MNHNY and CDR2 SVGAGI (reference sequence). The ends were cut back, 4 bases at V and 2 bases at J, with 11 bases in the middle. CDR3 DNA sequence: TGTGCCAGCAGTTCTGACAGGACCAACTATGGCTACACCTTC. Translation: CASSSDRTNYGYTF.

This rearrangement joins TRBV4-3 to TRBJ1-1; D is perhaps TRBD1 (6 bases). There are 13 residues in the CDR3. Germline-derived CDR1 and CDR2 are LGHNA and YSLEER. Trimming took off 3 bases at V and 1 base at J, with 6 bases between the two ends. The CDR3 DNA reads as TGCGCCAGCAGCCAGGGACAGAACACTGAAGCTTTCTTT. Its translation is CASSQGQNTEAFF.

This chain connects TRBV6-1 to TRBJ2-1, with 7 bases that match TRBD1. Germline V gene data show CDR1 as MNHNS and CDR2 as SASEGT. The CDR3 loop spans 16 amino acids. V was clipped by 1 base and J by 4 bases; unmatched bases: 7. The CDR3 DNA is TGTGCCAGCAGTGAAGATCAGTGGACAGGATACAATGAGCAGTTCTTC. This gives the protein CASSEDQWTGYNEQFF.

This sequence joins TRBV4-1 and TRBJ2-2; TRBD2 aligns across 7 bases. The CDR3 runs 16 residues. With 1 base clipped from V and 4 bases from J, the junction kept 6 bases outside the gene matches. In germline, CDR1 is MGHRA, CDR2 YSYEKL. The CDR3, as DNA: TGCGCCAGCAGCCAAGCACGGACTAGACCCACCGGGGAGCTGTTTTTT. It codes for CASSQARTRPTGELFF.

The CDR3 nucleotides read TGTGCCAGCGACAACAGGGGGCGTAGGGCCAAAAACATTCAGTACTTC. Its translation is CASDNRGRRAKNIQYF. The chain joins TRBV28 to TRBJ2-4, with 9 bases lining up with TRBD1. Trimming at V came to 8 bases and at J to 1 base, leaving 9 bases not matched to a gene. This CDR3 is built from 16 residues. Germline CDR1 MDHEN, CDR2 SYDVKM.

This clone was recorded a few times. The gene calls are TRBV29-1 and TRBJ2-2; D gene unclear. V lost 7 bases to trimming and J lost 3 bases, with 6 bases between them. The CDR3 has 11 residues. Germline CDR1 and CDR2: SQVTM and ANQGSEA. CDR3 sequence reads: CSAGDTGELFF. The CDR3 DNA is TGCAGCGCCGGAGACACCGGGGAGCTGTTTTTT.

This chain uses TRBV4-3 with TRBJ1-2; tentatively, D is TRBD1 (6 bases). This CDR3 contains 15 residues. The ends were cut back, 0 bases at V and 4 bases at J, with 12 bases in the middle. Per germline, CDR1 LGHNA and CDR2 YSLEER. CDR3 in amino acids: CASSQERGHFYGYTF. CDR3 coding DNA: TGCGCCAGCAGCCAAGAGAGGGGACACTTCTATGGCTACACCTTC.

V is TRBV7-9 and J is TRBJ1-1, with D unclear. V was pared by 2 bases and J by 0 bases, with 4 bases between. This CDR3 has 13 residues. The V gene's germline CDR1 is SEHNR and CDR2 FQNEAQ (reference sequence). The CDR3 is CASSLQVNTEAFF. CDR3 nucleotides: TGTGCCAGCAGCTTACAGGTGAACACTGAAGCTTTCTTT.

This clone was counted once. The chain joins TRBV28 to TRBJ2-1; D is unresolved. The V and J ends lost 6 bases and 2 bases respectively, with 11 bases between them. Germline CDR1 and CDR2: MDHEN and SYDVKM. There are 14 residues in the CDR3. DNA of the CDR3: TGTGCCAGCAGAGAGGAAACCGCCTACAATGAGCAGTTCTTC. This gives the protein CASREETAYNEQFF.

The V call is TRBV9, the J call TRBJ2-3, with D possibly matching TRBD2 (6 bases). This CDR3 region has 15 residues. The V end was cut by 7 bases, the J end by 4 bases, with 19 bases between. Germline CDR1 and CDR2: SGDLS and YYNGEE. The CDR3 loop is CASAPGEGLADTQYF. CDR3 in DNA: TGTGCCAGCGCTCCGGGAGAAGGGTTAGCAGATACGCAGTATTTT.

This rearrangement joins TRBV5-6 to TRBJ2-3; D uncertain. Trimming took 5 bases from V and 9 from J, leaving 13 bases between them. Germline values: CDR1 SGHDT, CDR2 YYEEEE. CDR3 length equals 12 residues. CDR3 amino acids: CASSIQSGTQYF. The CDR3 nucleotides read TGTGCCAGCAGTATTCAATCAGGCACGCAGTATTTT.

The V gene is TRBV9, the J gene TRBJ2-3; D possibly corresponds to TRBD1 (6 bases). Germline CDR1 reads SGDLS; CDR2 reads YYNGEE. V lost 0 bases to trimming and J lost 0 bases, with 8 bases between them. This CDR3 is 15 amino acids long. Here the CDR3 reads CASSVVTGSTDTQYF. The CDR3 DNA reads TGTGCCAGCAGCGTAGTTACAGGGAGCACAGATACGCAGTATTTT.